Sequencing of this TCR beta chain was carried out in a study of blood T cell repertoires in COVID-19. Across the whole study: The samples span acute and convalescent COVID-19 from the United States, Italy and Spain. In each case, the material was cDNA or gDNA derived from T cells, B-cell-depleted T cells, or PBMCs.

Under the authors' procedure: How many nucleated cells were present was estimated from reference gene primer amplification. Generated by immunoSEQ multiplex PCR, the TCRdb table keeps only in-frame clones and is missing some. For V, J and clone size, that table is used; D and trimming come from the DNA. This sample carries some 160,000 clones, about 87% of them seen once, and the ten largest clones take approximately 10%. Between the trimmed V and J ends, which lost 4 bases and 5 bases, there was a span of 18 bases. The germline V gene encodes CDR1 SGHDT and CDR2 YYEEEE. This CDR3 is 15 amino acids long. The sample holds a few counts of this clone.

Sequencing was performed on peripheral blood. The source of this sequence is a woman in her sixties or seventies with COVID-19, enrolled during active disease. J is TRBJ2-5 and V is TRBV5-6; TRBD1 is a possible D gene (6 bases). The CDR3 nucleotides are TGTGCCAGCAGCCTGGAATTAGGGGGTGAGGAGACCCAGTACTTC. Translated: CASSLELGGEETQYF. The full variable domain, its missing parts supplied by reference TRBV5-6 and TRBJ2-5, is DAGVTQSPTHLIKTRGQQVTLRCSPKSGHDTVSWYQQALGQGPQFIFQYYEEEERQRGNFPDRFSGHQFPNYSSELNVNALLLGDSALYLCASSLELGGEETQYFGPGTRLLVL.